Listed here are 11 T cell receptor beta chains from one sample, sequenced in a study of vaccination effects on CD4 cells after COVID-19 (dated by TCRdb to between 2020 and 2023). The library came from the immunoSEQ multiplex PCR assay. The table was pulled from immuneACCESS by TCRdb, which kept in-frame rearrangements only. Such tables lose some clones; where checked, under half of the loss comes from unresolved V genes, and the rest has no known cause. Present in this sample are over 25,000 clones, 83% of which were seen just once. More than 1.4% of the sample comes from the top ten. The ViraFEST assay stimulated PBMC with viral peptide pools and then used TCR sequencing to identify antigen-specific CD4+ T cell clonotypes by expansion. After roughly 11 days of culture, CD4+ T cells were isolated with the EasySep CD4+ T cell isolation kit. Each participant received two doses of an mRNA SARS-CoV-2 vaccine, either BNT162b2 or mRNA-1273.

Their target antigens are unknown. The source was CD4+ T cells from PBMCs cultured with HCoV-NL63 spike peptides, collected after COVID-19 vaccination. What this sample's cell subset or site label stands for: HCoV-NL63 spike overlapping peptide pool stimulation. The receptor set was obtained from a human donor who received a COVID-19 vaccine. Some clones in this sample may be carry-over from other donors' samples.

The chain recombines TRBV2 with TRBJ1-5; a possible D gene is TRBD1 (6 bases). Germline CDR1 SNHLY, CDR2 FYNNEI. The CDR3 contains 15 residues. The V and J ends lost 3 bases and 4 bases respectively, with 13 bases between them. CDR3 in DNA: TGTGCCAGCAGTGAGTGGGGCAGGGGAAATCAGCCCCAGCATTTT. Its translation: CASSEWGRGNQPQHF.

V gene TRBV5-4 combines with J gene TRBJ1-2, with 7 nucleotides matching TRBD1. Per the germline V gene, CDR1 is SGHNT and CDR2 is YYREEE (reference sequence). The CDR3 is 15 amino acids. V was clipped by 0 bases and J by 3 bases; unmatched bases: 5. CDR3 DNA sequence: TGTGCCAGCAGCTTGGAGGCAGGGGGATACTATGGCTACACCTTC. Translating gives CASSLEAGGYYGYTF.

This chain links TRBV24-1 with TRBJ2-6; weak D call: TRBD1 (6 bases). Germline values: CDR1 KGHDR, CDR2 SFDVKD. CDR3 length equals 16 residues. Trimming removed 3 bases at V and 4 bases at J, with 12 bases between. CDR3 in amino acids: CATSDPQGKGANVLTF. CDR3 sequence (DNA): TGTGCCACCAGTGATCCCCAGGGGAAAGGGGCCAACGTCCTGACTTTC.

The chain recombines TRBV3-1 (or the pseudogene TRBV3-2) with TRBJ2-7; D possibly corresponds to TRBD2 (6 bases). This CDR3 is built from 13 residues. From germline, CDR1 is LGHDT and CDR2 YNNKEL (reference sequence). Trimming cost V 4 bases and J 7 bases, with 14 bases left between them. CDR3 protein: CASSRRLEAEQYV. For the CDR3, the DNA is TGTGCCAGCAGCCGCAGACTAGAAGCGGAGCAGTACGTC.

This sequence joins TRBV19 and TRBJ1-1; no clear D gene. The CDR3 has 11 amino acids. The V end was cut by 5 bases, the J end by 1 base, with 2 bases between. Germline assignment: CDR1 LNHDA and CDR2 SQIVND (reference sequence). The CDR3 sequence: CASSANTEAFF. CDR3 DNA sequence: TGTGCCAGTAGTGCGAACACTGAAGCTTTCTTT.

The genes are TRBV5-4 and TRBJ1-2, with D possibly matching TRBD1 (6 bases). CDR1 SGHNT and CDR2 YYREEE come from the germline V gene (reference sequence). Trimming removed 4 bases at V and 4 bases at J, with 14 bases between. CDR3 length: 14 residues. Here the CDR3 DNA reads TGTGCCAGCAGCCCCGAACAGGGATCCTATGGCTACACCTTC. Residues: CASSPEQGSYGYTF.

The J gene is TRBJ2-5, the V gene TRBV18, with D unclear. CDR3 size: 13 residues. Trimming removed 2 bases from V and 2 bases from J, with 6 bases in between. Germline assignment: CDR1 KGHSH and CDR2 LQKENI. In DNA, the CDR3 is TGTGCCAGCTCACCAGCCGTACAAGAGACCCAGTACTTC. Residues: CASSPAVQETQYF.

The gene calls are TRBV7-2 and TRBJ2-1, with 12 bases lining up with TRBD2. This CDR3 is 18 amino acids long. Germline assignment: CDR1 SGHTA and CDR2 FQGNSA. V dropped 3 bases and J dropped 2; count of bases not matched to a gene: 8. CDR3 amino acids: CASSFPTSGGKTYNEQFF. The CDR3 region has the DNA TGTGCCAGCAGCTTCCCGACTAGCGGGGGTAAAACCTACAATGAGCAGTTCTTC.

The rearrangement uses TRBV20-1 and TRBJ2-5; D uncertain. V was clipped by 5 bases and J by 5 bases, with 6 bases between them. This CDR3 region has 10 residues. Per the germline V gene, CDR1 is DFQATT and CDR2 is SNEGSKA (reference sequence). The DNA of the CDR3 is TGCAGTGCTGGGCCGGAGACCCAGTACTTC. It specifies CSAGPETQYF.

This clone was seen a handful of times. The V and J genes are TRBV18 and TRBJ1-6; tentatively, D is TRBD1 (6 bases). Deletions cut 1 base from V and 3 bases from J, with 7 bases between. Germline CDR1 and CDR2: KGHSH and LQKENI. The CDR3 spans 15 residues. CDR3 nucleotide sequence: TGTGCCAGCTCACCACGAGGGGGCTATAATTCACCCCTCCACTTT. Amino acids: CASSPRGGYNSPLHF.

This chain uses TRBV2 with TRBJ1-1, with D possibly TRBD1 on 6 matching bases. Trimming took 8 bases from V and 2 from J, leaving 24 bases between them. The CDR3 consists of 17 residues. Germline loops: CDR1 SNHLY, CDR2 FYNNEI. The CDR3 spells CASYKKVFGGGNTEAFF. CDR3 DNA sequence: TGTGCCAGCTACAAAAAAGTGTTTGGGGGGGGCAACACTGAAGCTTTCTTT.